The source of this TCR beta chain is a study of blood T cell repertoires in COVID-19. Background on the study: Sites in the United States, Italy and Spain provided acute and convalescent COVID-19 samples. Sources were T cells, B-cell-depleted T cells, or PBMCs; the material itself was cDNA or gDNA.

This clone was seen only once. The V gene end was trimmed by 6 bases and the J gene end by 2 bases; junction bases not matched to a gene: 10. CDR3 size: 16 residues. Germline V gene sequence: CDR1 DFQATT, CDR2 SNEGSKA (reference sequence). Authors' methods: Counts of nucleated cells, estimated from reference gene primer amplification, were obtained. Sequencing used immunoSEQ multiplex PCR; TCRdb keeps in-frame clones, though not all of them. V, J and clone size derive from that table, while D and trimming were established from the DNA sequence. The data show some 51,000 clones, with around 90% seen just once and 2.5% to 3.5% held by the top ten.

The sequenced sample was peripheral blood. The clonotype was recovered from a man aged 50 or older with acute or convalescent COVID-19. The chain is built from TRBV20-1 and TRBJ2-2, with 9 bases aligning to TRBD1. CDR3 protein: CSASSPGQGNTGELFF. CDR3 coding DNA: TGCAGTGCCAGTTCTCCGGGACAGGGTAACACCGGGGAGCTGTTTTTT.